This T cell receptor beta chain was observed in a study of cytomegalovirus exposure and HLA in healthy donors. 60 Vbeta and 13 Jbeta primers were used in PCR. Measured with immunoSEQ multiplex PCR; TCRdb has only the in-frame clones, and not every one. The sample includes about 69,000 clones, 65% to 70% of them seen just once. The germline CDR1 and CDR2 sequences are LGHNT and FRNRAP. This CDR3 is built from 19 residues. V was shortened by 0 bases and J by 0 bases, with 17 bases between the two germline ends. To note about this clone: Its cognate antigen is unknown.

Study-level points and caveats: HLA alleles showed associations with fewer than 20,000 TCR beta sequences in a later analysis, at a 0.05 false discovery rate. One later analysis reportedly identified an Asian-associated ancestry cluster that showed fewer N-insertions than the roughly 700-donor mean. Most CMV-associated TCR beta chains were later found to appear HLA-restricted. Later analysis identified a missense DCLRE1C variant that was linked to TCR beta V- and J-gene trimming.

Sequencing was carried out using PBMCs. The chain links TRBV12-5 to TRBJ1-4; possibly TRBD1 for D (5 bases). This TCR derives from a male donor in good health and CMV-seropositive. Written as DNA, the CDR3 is TGTGCTAGTGGTTTGGTACAGGTAGTCTCCCTGTCAACTAATGAAAAACTGTTTTTT. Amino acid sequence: CASGLVQVVSLSTNEKLFF.